The 18 T cell receptor beta chains given below trace back to one sample, sequenced in a study of T cell repertoires in cytomegalovirus infection (dated by TCRdb to the late 2010s). The sequencer was an Illumina HiSeq 1500. The public reads were quality trimmed at Q25 with fastp and then assembled into clones with MiXCR by TCRdb, keeping productive beta chains. Rows are unified per CDR3 protein, each entry keeping the most common DNA and genes. The sample records around 280,000 distinct CDR3 sequences, about 8.8% of which are singletons. The top ten constitute approximately 2.4% of the sample. Sequencing input: PBMCs. Receptors were obtained from a human donor in good health (CMV status not recorded). Some clones in this sample may be carry-over from other donors' samples.

This clonotype was seen at least ten times. The chain's CDR3 is CASRTGGSYNEQFF. DNA for the CDR3: TGTGCCAGCAGAACAGGGGGATCCTACAATGAGCAGTTCTTC. The chain employs TRBV6-2 or TRBV6-3 and TRBJ2-1; TRBD1 matches 8 bases. CDR1 and CDR2 from the germline V gene are MNHEY and SVGEGT. CDR3 length: 14 residues. V lost 6 bases to trimming and J lost 1 base; unmatched junction nucleotides: 2.

This clonotype occurred many times. This chain uses TRBV6-2 or TRBV6-3 with TRBJ1-5; D might be TRBD1 (6 bases). CDR3 length equals 19 residues. CDR1 is MNHEY, CDR2 SVGEGT, per germline. The ends were cut back, 2 bases at V and 0 bases at J, with 20 bases in the middle. The CDR3 sequence is CASSYQSGHNINSNQPQHF. CDR3 sequence (DNA): TGTGCCAGCAGTTACCAGTCGGGACATAATATCAATAGCAATCAGCCCCAGCATTTT.

In this sample, this clonotype turned up many times. The chain combines TRBV20-1 with TRBJ1-6; 7 nucleotides line up with TRBD1. CDR3 size: 14 residues. Germline V lookup: CDR1 DFQATT, CDR2 SNEGSKA (reference sequence). Trimming took 8 bases from V and 6 from J; bases not matched to a gene: 10. For the CDR3, the DNA is TGCAGTACAAGAAAGGGACAGCTTAATTCACCCCTCCACTTT. It codes for CSTRKGQLNSPLHF.

This clonotype has ten or more counts. The chain couples TRBV4-1 to TRBJ1-1; no clear D. This CDR3 contains 14 residues. Trimming stripped 2 bases from V and 1 base from J, with 8 bases between. CDR1 is MGHRA and CDR2 is YSYEKL in the germline V gene. The CDR3, as DNA: TGCGCCAGCAGCCAATACTTCCCGAACACTGAAGCTTTCTTT. It codes for CASSQYFPNTEAFF.

At least ten counts were recorded for this clonotype. The rearrangement links TRBV5-4 to TRBJ1-6, with 8 nucleotides matching TRBD1. The CDR3 has 17 amino acids. CDR1 is SGHNT, CDR2 YYREEE, per germline (reference sequence). J lost 3 bases, V lost 5 bases, and 10 bases had no gene match. CDR3 residues: CASRSTGGSFYNSPLHF. CDR3 bases: TGTGCCAGCAGATCCACAGGGGGATCCTTCTATAATTCACCCCTCCACTTT.

This clonotype has a count of ten or more. The chain uses TRBV2 and TRBJ1-2, with 7 bases fitting TRBD1. Germline V gives CDR1 SNHLY, CDR2 FYNNEI. The CDR3 consists of 15 residues. V lost 5 bases, J lost 5 bases, and 11 bases stayed unmatched. DNA for the CDR3: TGTGCCAGCAGTACCGGGACAGTAATAGGGTATGGCTACACCTTC. Protein sequence: CASSTGTVIGYGYTF.

This clonotype was recorded many times. The genes are TRBV10-3 and TRBJ2-1; TRBD2 might be the D (6 bases). The germline V gene has CDR1 ENHRY and CDR2 SYGVKD. The CDR3 totals 12 residues. V lost 8 bases, J lost 11 bases, and 16 bases lay in between. CDR3 residues: CAIGEARTQQFF. CDR3 sequence (DNA): TGTGCCATCGGGGAGGCTCGAACTCAGCAGTTCTTC.

This clonotype appeared a single time. This may come from a read error, since a much larger clone is one base off. This chain joins TRBV12-3 or TRBV12-4 and TRBJ1-1, with 8 bases identical to TRBD1. The CDR3 is 15 amino acids. In DNA, the CDR3 is TGTGCCGGCAGTAGCAGGGGGCGATCGGACACTGAAGCTTTCTTT. Translated: CAGSSRGRSDTEAFF.

This clonotype has just a few counts. The CDR3 region has the DNA TGCAGCGTTGACACGAACGGACGGTCCAACTATGGCTACACCTTC. It codes for CSVDTNGRSNYGYTF. The V call is TRBV29-1, the J call TRBJ1-2; no definite D call. This CDR3 is built from 15 residues. Between the trimmed V and J ends, which lost 3 bases and 2 bases, there was a span of 16 bases. The germline CDR1 and CDR2 sequences are SQVTM and ANQGSEA.

This clonotype was counted only a few times. CDR3 sequence reads: CASSSGDQETQYF. DNA of the CDR3: TGTGCCAGCAGCTCAGGGGACCAAGAGACCCAGTACTTC. This chain links TRBV13 with TRBJ2-5; D perhaps matches TRBD1 (6 bases). V gave up 4 bases and J gave up 0 bases, with 6 bases separating them. The CDR3 is made up of 13 amino acids. Germline CDR1 reads PRHDT; CDR2 reads FYEKMQ (reference sequence).

In this sample, this clonotype turned up many times. This chain links TRBV28 with TRBJ2-3; 10 bases map to TRBD1. Germline loops: CDR1 MDHEN, CDR2 SYDVKM. The junction had 2 bases not matched to a gene; V was cut back by 3 bases and J by 5 bases. The CDR3 totals 14 residues. The CDR3 is CASSFGTGVDTQYF. The CDR3 DNA is TGTGCCAGCAGTTTCGGGACAGGGGTAGATACGCAGTATTTT.

This clonotype was recorded many times. The genes are TRBV5-6 and TRBJ2-6; D is unclear. The CDR3 is made up of 19 amino acids. The germline V and J ends were trimmed by 0 bases and 2 bases, with 18 bases remaining between them. Germline lookup yields CDR1 SGHDT and CDR2 YYEEEE. DNA for the CDR3: TGTGCCAGCAGCTTGGCTTCGGATTATTGGCGACCTGGGGCCAACGTCCTGACTTTC. Translated: CASSLASDYWRPGANVLTF.

This clonotype has ten or more counts. This chain joins TRBV6-1 and TRBJ1-2, with D unclear. The CDR3 length is 11 residues. V gave up 6 bases and J gave up 5 bases, with 7 bases separating them. Germline CDR1 is MNHNS and CDR2 is SASEGT. In DNA, the CDR3 is TGTGCCAGCAGCCGCGGGTATGGCTACACCTTC. Translation gives CASSRGYGYTF.

This clonotype has just a few counts. The chain employs TRBV24-1 and TRBJ2-2; 11 nucleotides line up with TRBD1. Germline lookup yields CDR1 KGHDR and CDR2 SFDVKD. The CDR3 has 16 residues. V lost 4 bases and J lost 6; bases outside the gene matches: 6. CDR3 amino acids: CATSDAGQGVSGELFF. The CDR3 DNA reads as TGTGCCACCAGTGACGCGGGACAGGGGGTCTCCGGGGAGCTGTTTTTT.

This clonotype was found a few times. Here the CDR3 DNA reads TGCAGTGCTACTAGCGGGGGCACAGATACGCAGTATTTT. The encoded protein is CSATSGGTDTQYF. The V call is TRBV20-1, the J call TRBJ2-3; TRBD2 agrees at 9 bases. The CDR3 totals 13 residues. V was pared by 4 bases and J by 1 base, with 0 bases of the junction left unmatched. From germline, CDR1 is DFQATT and CDR2 SNEGSKA (reference sequence).

The chain has TRBV7-3 and TRBJ2-2; unclear D gene. V was pared by 5 bases and J by 6 bases, with 19 bases between. This CDR3 contains 16 residues. Germline V gives CDR1 SGHTA, CDR2 FQGTGA. The chain's CDR3 is CASSRVLGSTAGELFF. DNA of the CDR3: TGTGCCAGCAGCCGGGTGTTGGGCAGTACTGCCGGGGAGCTGTTTTTT.

This clonotype was picked up many times. The V and J genes are TRBV28 and TRBJ2-7, with D hard to call. This CDR3 has 14 residues. Germline CDR1 MDHEN, CDR2 SYDVKM. The V end was cut by 2 bases, the J end by 3 bases, with 11 bases between. The CDR3: CASSLAGSDYEQYV. The CDR3 DNA sequence: TGTGCCAGCAGTTTAGCCGGATCGGACTACGAGCAGTACGTC.

Ten or more counts support this clonotype. The chain uses TRBV20-1 and TRBJ1-1; tentatively, D is TRBD1 (5 bases). This CDR3 has 13 residues. V was trimmed by 3 bases and J by 1 base, leaving 9 bases between them. Germline CDR1 is DFQATT and CDR2 is SNEGSKA (reference sequence). The CDR3 sequence is CSARQGGNTEAFF. The DNA of the CDR3 is TGCAGTGCTAGGCAGGGTGGGAACACTGAAGCTTTCTTT.